A single sample gave rise to the 11 T cell receptor beta chains below, sequenced in a study of cytomegalovirus exposure and HLA in healthy donors. 13 Jbeta primers and 60 Vbeta primers were used for the PCR. Repertoires were generated with immunoSEQ multiplex PCR, while TCRdb's copy carries only in-frame clones and drops some. The sample yields some 150,000 clones, approximately 81% seen once. The sample consisted of PBMCs. Source of these receptors: a woman aged 18 to 35 in good health and CMV-seronegative.

The chain couples TRBV25-1 to TRBJ2-5, with 9 bases fitting TRBD1. The J call may be faulty, since TRBJ2-7 better matches the DNA end. The CDR3 runs to 14 residues. Germline lookup yields CDR1 MGHDK and CDR2 SYGVNS. In DNA, the CDR3 is TGTGCCAGCAGACAGCCGGGACAGGGCTACGAGCAGTACTTC. This sequence encodes CASRQPGQGYEQYF.

The V gene is TRBV6-1, the J gene TRBJ2-3, with 8 bases aligning to TRBD1. CDR1 is MNHNS and CDR2 is SASEGT in the germline V gene. This CDR3 has 14 residues. After removal of 5 bases from V and 1 base from J, the junction contained 2 bases not matched to a gene. In DNA, the CDR3 is TGTGCCAGCAGTCCAGGGGGCGGCACAGATACGCAGTATTTT. Translation gives CASSPGGGTDTQYF.

The V and J genes are TRBV4-1 and TRBJ1-2; no clear D gene. V lost 0 bases to trimming and J lost 3 bases, with 11 bases between them. The CDR3 extends over 15 amino acids. Germline CDR1 and CDR2: MGHRA and YSYEKL. The CDR3 loop reads CASSQDKEGDYGYTF. The CDR3 coding sequence is TGCGCCAGCAGCCAAGATAAGGAGGGTGACTATGGCTACACCTTC.

This chain links TRBV28 with TRBJ1-5; the D gene is possibly TRBD1 (5 bases). The CDR3 length is 13 residues. Germline V gives CDR1 MDHEN, CDR2 SYDVKM. Deletions cut 4 bases from V and 5 bases from J, with 9 bases between. DNA for the CDR3: TGTGCCAGCAGTTCAGGGTGGGATCAGCCCCAGCATTTT. This sequence encodes CASSSGWDQPQHF. The full variable domain, in which reference TRBV28 and TRBJ1-5 provide the parts outside the CDR3, is DVKVTQSSRYLVKRTGEKVFLECVQDMDHENMFWYRQDPGLGLRLIYFSYDVKMKEKGDIPEGYSVSREKKERFSLILESASTNQTSMYLCASSSGWDQPQHFGDGTRLSIL.

This clone occurred once. This chain joins TRBV2 and TRBJ1-3, with 8 bases aligning to TRBD1. The CDR3 extends over 13 amino acids. Germline trimming cut 9 bases from V and 2 bases from J; bases unmatched to any gene: 3. Germline loops: CDR1 SNHLY, CDR2 FYNNEI. The CDR3 spells CASRQGPGNTIYF. DNA for the CDR3: TGTGCCAGTCGACAGGGGCCTGGAAACACCATATATTTT.

The genes are TRBV13 and TRBJ2-5; possibly TRBD2 for D (5 bases). V lost 5 bases and J 4 bases, leaving 11 bases between the germline ends. CDR3 length: 13 residues. From germline, CDR1 is PRHDT and CDR2 FYEKMQ (reference sequence). The CDR3 region is CASSPGNLETQYF. CDR3 DNA: TGTGCCAGCAGCCCCGGGAATCTAGAGACCCAGTACTTC.

The chain is built from TRBV7-2 and TRBJ2-2; 7 bases match TRBD2. Germline CDR1 and CDR2: SGHTA and FQGNSA. CDR3 length equals 17 residues. The J segment lost 6 bases and the V segment lost 1 base, leaving 11 bases of the junction unmatched. CDR3 bases: TGTGCCAGCAGCTTAGGACGCCGGGGGAGGGAGGCCGGGGAGCTGTTTTTT. This sequence encodes CASSLGRRGREAGELFF.

This rearrangement joins TRBV7-2 to TRBJ2-3; D is uncertain. Germline CDR1 SGHTA, CDR2 FQGNSA. Trimming removed 0 bases at V and 9 bases at J, with 10 bases between. There are 13 residues in the CDR3. The CDR3 DNA sequence: TGTGCCAGCAGCTTAGCTCGAGGCGACACGCAGTATTTT. Its protein product is CASSLARGDTQYF.

The chain recombines TRBV7-2 with TRBJ2-7, with D tentatively TRBD2 (5 bases). V was shortened by 3 bases and J by 3 bases, with 12 bases between the two germline ends. Per the germline V gene, CDR1 is SGHTA and CDR2 is FQGNSA. The CDR3 consists of 14 residues. CDR3 coding DNA: TGTGCCAGCAGCTTGACCGGACTGGACTACGAGCAGTACTTC. It specifies CASSLTGLDYEQYF.

The chain combines TRBV10-3 with TRBJ1-5, with TRBD1 matching over 9 bases. With V trimmed by 5 bases and J by 4 bases, 9 bases remained unmatched. The CDR3 loop spans 16 amino acids. Germline CDR1 ENHRY, CDR2 SYGVKD. CDR3 in amino acids: CAISSTAGQGNQPQHF. The CDR3 coding sequence is TGTGCCATCAGTTCAACCGCGGGACAGGGAAATCAGCCCCAGCATTTT.

The chain is built from TRBV4-1 and TRBJ2-7, with 8 bases fitting TRBD2. Germline V lookup: CDR1 MGHRA, CDR2 YSYEKL. The junction had 11 bases not matched to a gene; V was cut back by 1 base and J by 3 bases. The CDR3 is 17 amino acids. In DNA form, the CDR3 reads TGCGCCAGCAGCCAAGTAGCGGGACTCGGAGGTGTCTACGAGCAGTACTTC. This translates into CASSQVAGLGGVYEQYF.